What follows is one T cell receptor beta chain and its context. Its antigen is currently unknown. J lost 5 bases, V lost 0 bases, and 2 bases had no gene match. Germline V CDR1 and CDR2: SGHTS, YDEGEE. This CDR3 has 15 residues. The record originates from a study of beta chain features in type 1 diabetes. Whole-study findings and limits: All four CD4+ subsets of Type 1 diabetes patients contained TCRB CDR3s that were moderately but significantly shorter.

Isolated RNA was reverse transcribed in full, so expressed TCRB transcripts were sequenced. Produced via immunoSEQ multiplex PCR; TCRdb's table is partial and in-frame only. The data contain 250,000 to 350,000 clones, about 15% of them seen just once; the ten biggest clones take up less than 0.02%. This TCR was sampled from a man between 18 and 29 years old with type 1 diabetes. This sequence joins TRBV5-8 and TRBJ2-1; TRBD2 aligns across 10 bases. Sequencing used naive CD4+ T cells from blood. Written as DNA, the CDR3 is TGTGCCAGCAGCTTGGGACTAGCGGGCCACAATGAGCAGTTCTTC. It yields the protein CASSLGLAGHNEQFF.